This entry lists 30 T cell receptor beta chains sequenced from one sample in a study of blood T cell repertoires in COVID-19. Sequencing used immunoSEQ multiplex PCR; TCRdb keeps in-frame clones, though not all of them. The sample contains about 350,000 clones, approximately 89% of which appear only once. The sequencing input was peripheral blood. Receptor source: an older woman with COVID-19, enrolled during active disease.

This clone appeared a single time. The chain combines TRBV18 with TRBJ1-4; D is uncertain. V was cut by 2 bases and J by 8 bases, with 9 bases left in between. CDR1 and CDR2 from the germline V gene are KGHSH and LQKENI. This CDR3 region has 13 residues. CDR3 protein: CASSPLGGEKLFF. DNA for the CDR3: TGTGCCAGCTCACCATTGGGAGGAGAAAAACTGTTTTTT.

CDR3 sequence reads: CASSYSVPRRNEQFF. The CDR3 nucleotides read TGTGCCAGCAGTTACAGCGTTCCCAGACGCAATGAGCAGTTCTTC. V is TRBV6-5 and J is TRBJ2-1; D not resolved. CDR1 is MNHEY, CDR2 SVGAGI, per germline. CDR3 size: 15 residues. The ends were cut back, 2 bases at V and 6 bases at J, with 14 bases in the middle.

This chain links TRBV5-8 with TRBJ1-5; 8 positions match TRBD1. V lost 3 bases, J lost 7 bases, and 6 bases stayed unmatched. This CDR3 is 14 amino acids long. CDR1 SGHTS and CDR2 YDEGEE come from the germline V gene. CDR3 coding DNA: TGTGCCAGCAGCTCGGACAGGGTCGGGCAGCCCCAGCATTTT. It is translated as CASSSDRVGQPQHF.

This clone was counted once. The chain joins TRBV4-1 to TRBJ1-5, with 8 bases lining up with TRBD1. CDR1 and CDR2 (germline): MGHRA, YSYEKL. The trim removed 4 bases at V and 5 bases at J, leaving 10 bases unmatched. The CDR3 is 16 amino acids. The CDR3 DNA sequence: TGCGCCAGCAGCCGTTCGCCAGGGGGCGTCGATCAGCCCCAGCATTTT. It specifies CASSRSPGGVDQPQHF.

The rearrangement uses TRBV5-1 and TRBJ1-4; unclear D gene. Trimming pared 0 bases from V and 6 bases from J, leaving 12 bases between. The germline CDR1 and CDR2 sequences are SGHRS and YFSETQ. This CDR3 has 15 amino acids. CDR3 sequence reads: CASSLDIPEDEKLFF. The DNA for the CDR3 is TGCGCCAGCAGCTTGGACATACCAGAGGATGAAAAACTGTTTTTT.

J is TRBJ2-1 and V is TRBV27; 12 nucleotides line up with TRBD1. The CDR3 runs to 16 residues. Per germline, CDR1 MNHEY and CDR2 SMNVEV (reference sequence). V was pared by 5 bases and J by 4 bases, with 6 bases of the junction left unmatched. CDR3 nucleotides: TGTGCCAGCAGTAAGACGGGACAGGGGGCTTACAATGAGCAGTTCTTC. This translates into CASSKTGQGAYNEQFF.

The chain uses TRBV11-3 and TRBJ2-2; 11 nucleotides align to TRBD2. The germline V gene encodes CDR1 SGHNT and CDR2 YENEEA. The junction had 6 bases not matched to a gene; V was cut back by 1 base and J by 5 bases. The length of the CDR3 is 17 residues. The CDR3 sequence is CASSLGTSGGWTGELFF. CDR3 in DNA: TGTGCCAGCAGCTTAGGAACTAGCGGGGGCTGGACCGGGGAGCTGTTTTTT.

This chain links TRBV30 with TRBJ1-5, with D unresolved. The germline CDR1 and CDR2 sequences are GTSNPN and SVGIG (reference sequence). CDR3 length equals 13 residues. The V and J ends lost 4 bases and 4 bases respectively, with 11 bases between them. The chain's CDR3 is CAWNRGENQPQHF. The CDR3 DNA follows: TGTGCCTGGAATAGAGGAGAAAATCAGCCCCAGCATTTT.

This chain links TRBV14 with TRBJ2-3, with 9 bases lining up with TRBD2. The CDR3 runs 12 residues. Germline V CDR1 and CDR2: SGHDN, FVKESK. The trim removed 7 bases at V and 6 bases at J, leaving 2 bases unmatched. CDR3 in DNA: TGTGCCAGCACGGCGGGGGGGGATACGCAGTATTTT. Translating it yields CASTAGGDTQYF. The whole variable domain, filled in from reference TRBV14 and TRBJ2-3, reads EAGVTQFPSHSVIEKGQTVTLRCDPISGHDNLYWYRRVMGKEIKFLLHFVKESKQDESGMPNNRFLAERTGGTYSTLKVQPAELEDSGVYFCASTAGGDTQYFGPGTRLTVL.

This clone was found a few times. The chain joins TRBV3-1 (or the pseudogene TRBV3-2) to TRBJ1-6; 10 bases are shared with TRBD1. The CDR3 consists of 15 residues. Germline V lookup: CDR1 LGHDT, CDR2 YNNKEL (reference sequence). The ends lost 6 bases at V and 8 bases at J; junction bases unmatched: 7. The CDR3 loop is CASRLGQGDYSPLHF. CDR3 bases: TGTGCCAGCAGACTCGGACAGGGGGATTATTCACCCCTCCACTTT.

The sample holds one count of this clone. This chain links TRBV5-8 with TRBJ2-1, with unresolved D. CDR1 SGHTS and CDR2 YDEGEE come from the germline V gene. Trimming took off 4 bases at V and 8 bases at J, with 25 bases between the two ends. The CDR3 has 17 residues. CDR3 DNA: TGTGCCAGCAGCCCCGTCGCATCCCTCAACGCAGGATATGAGCAGTTCTTC. This translates into CASSPVASLNAGYEQFF.

The chain's CDR3 is CASSAGTGELFF. The CDR3 DNA is TGTGCCAGCAGCGCAGGCACCGGGGAGCTGTTTTTT. This rearrangement joins TRBV9 to TRBJ2-2; D uncertain. V was clipped by 3 bases and J by 4 bases, with 4 bases between them. This CDR3 comprises 12 residues. Germline V gene data show CDR1 as SGDLS and CDR2 as YYNGEE.

The gene calls are TRBV12-3 or TRBV12-4 and TRBJ1-3, with 7 bases identical to TRBD1. The V gene end was trimmed by 11 bases and the J gene end by 4 bases; junction bases not matched to a gene: 8. This CDR3 spans 13 amino acids. The CDR3 region is CASRPTGGNTIYF. The CDR3 nucleotides read TGTGCCTCCCGCCCGACAGGGGGAAACACCATATATTTT.

This chain uses TRBV6-5 with TRBJ1-6; D not certain. This CDR3 region has 10 residues. V lost 8 bases, J lost 10 bases, and 6 bases lay in between. Per germline, CDR1 MNHEY and CDR2 SVGAGI. This chain's CDR3 is CASEQSPLHF. In DNA, the CDR3 is TGTGCCAGCGAGCAATCACCCCTCCACTTT.

The chain uses TRBV7-3 and TRBJ2-2; D gene unclear. CDR3 size: 14 residues. Deletions cut 1 base from V and 1 base from J, with 4 bases between. From germline, CDR1 is SGHTA and CDR2 FQGTGA. CDR3 residues: CASSLNRNTGELFF. The CDR3 DNA is TGTGCCAGCAGCTTAAACAGGAACACCGGGGAGCTGTTTTTT.

The genes are TRBV18 and TRBJ1-2, with TRBD1 identical over 8 bases. V dropped 6 bases and J dropped 8; count of bases not matched to a gene: 11. This CDR3 has 14 residues. Germline V gene sequence: CDR1 KGHSH, CDR2 LQKENI. The CDR3 here is CASSRGQGIRGYTF. In DNA form, the CDR3 reads TGTGCCAGCTCTCGCGGACAGGGTATTCGGGGCTACACCTTC.

This sequence joins TRBV3-1 (or the pseudogene TRBV3-2) and TRBJ1-1; 12 bases align to TRBD1. V was pared by 7 bases and J by 7 bases, with 7 bases of the junction left unmatched. The germline gives CDR1 LGHDT, CDR2 YNNKEL (reference sequence). There are 14 residues in the CDR3. CDR3 sequence reads: CASKPGQGAVEAFF. CDR3 coding DNA: TGTGCCAGCAAACCGGGACAGGGGGCTGTTGAAGCTTTCTTT.

In this sample, this clone turned up a few times. A read error may account for a junction end that differs from germline. The chain joins TRBV5-1 to TRBJ2-2; D call uncertain. CDR3 length: 12 amino acids. Germline CDR1 is SGHRS and CDR2 is YFSETQ. The CDR3 protein is CASSLNSGELFF. The CDR3 coding sequence is TGCGCCAGCAGCTTGAACAGCGGGGAGCTGTTTTTT.

This clone appeared once. In nucleotides, the CDR3 is TGCGCCAGCAGCCAAGCAGGGGGCTTCAATCAGCCCCAGCATTTT. Translation gives CASSQAGGFNQPQHF. J is TRBJ1-5 and V is TRBV4-1, with 8 bases lining up with TRBD1. The CDR3 contains 15 residues. Trimming removed 1 base from V and 3 bases from J; junction bases left unmatched: 2. Germline lookup yields CDR1 MGHRA and CDR2 YSYEKL.

The chain has TRBV28 and TRBJ1-1; D not certain. The germline V and J ends were trimmed by 7 bases and 2 bases, with 14 bases remaining between them. Germline loops: CDR1 MDHEN, CDR2 SYDVKM. The CDR3 is made up of 14 amino acids. CDR3 DNA sequence: TGTGCCAGCATCTCACTTAGTTTCAACACTGAAGCTTTCTTT. It encodes CASISLSFNTEAFF.

V is TRBV5-1 and J is TRBJ1-1; D is unresolved. This CDR3 is 12 amino acids long. Deletions cut 7 bases from V and 6 bases from J, with 13 bases between. CDR1 is SGHRS, CDR2 YFSETQ, per germline. In nucleotides, the CDR3 is TGCGCCAGCGGACCCTACGGGGCTGAAGCTTTCTTT. The encoded protein is CASGPYGAEAFF.

The chain has TRBV6-1 and TRBJ1-6, with TRBD1 matching over 7 bases. Per germline, CDR1 MNHNS and CDR2 SASEGT. The V gene end was trimmed by 4 bases and the J gene end by 4 bases; junction bases not matched to a gene: 7. The CDR3 has 16 residues. The CDR3 loop reads CASSALRTGYNSPLHF. The CDR3 DNA reads TGTGCCAGCAGTGCCCTTAGGACAGGATATAATTCACCCCTCCACTTT.

This chain joins TRBV29-1 and TRBJ1-4, with TRBD1 matching 7 bases. The V gene's germline CDR1 is SQVTM and CDR2 ANQGSEA. Unmatched junction bases numbered 14, after V lost 7 bases and J lost 0 bases. The CDR3 totals 17 residues. As DNA, the CDR3 is TGCAGCGCCGCTTCACAGGGGACACTGTCAACTAATGAAAAACTGTTTTTT. Translation: CSAASQGTLSTNEKLFF.

The V call is TRBV5-1, the J call TRBJ2-2; TRBD2 matches at 10 bases. Germline CDR1 reads SGHRS; CDR2 reads YFSETQ. The CDR3 contains 16 residues. The ends lost 2 bases at V and 2 bases at J; junction bases unmatched: 3. CDR3 in DNA: TGCGCCAGCAGCTTTACTAGCGGGGTCAACACCGGGGAGCTGTTTTTT. It codes for CASSFTSGVNTGELFF.

This chain links TRBV3-1 (or the pseudogene TRBV3-2) with TRBJ2-1; 9 bases match TRBD2. Germline lookup yields CDR1 LGHDT and CDR2 YNNKEL (reference sequence). The CDR3 has 16 residues. V dropped 1 base and J dropped 0; count of bases not matched to a gene: 1. The CDR3 loop is CASSQGGGVSYNEQFF. The CDR3 DNA reads TGTGCCAGCAGCCAAGGCGGGGGGGTCTCCTACAATGAGCAGTTCTTC.

The V and J genes are TRBV2 and TRBJ2-1; D is perhaps TRBD2 (6 bases). The ends were cut back, 8 bases at V and 4 bases at J, with 12 bases in the middle. The CDR3 is 13 amino acids. CDR1 is SNHLY, CDR2 FYNNEI, per germline. The CDR3 protein is CASGGTFYNEQFF. Here the CDR3 DNA reads TGTGCCAGCGGGGGGACTTTTTACAATGAGCAGTTCTTC.

The chain combines TRBV28 with TRBJ2-2, with D possibly being TRBD1 (6 bases). There are 18 residues in the CDR3. The V and J ends lost 2 bases and 1 base respectively, with 17 bases between them. Germline CDR1 and CDR2: MDHEN and SYDVKM. The CDR3 region has the DNA TGTGCCAGCAGTTTACGGACCTGGACAGCGCTGAACACCGGGGAGCTGTTTTTT. This gives the protein CASSLRTWTALNTGELFF.

The chain employs TRBV10-3 and TRBJ1-5; D not certain. This CDR3 has 15 residues. CDR1 and CDR2 from the germline V gene are ENHRY and SYGVKD. V was shortened by 3 bases and J by 6 bases, with 15 bases between the two germline ends. The CDR3 loop reads CAISDNPQASQPQHF. The CDR3 coding sequence is TGTGCCATCAGTGATAATCCCCAGGCCAGTCAGCCCCAGCATTTT.

V usage is TRBV6-6 and J usage is TRBJ1-2, with D tentatively TRBD1 (5 bases). The V gene's germline CDR1 is MNHNY and CDR2 SVGAGI (reference sequence). V lost 10 bases, J lost 4 bases, and 25 bases lay in between. This CDR3 is 16 amino acids long. CDR3 in amino acids: CATTGGGPGLGYGYTF. CDR3 sequence (DNA): TGTGCCACCACCGGGGGAGGGCCGGGATTGGGCTATGGCTACACCTTC.

This clone was detected only a few times. This chain uses TRBV5-4 with TRBJ1-2; D is perhaps TRBD1 (6 bases). Trimming pared 0 bases from V and 2 bases from J, leaving 14 bases between. Germline CDR1 reads SGHNT; CDR2 reads YYREEE (reference sequence). This CDR3 region has 16 residues. The CDR3 spells CASSLEQGHPNYGYTF. In DNA form, the CDR3 reads TGTGCCAGCAGCTTGGAACAGGGTCACCCCAACTATGGCTACACCTTC.